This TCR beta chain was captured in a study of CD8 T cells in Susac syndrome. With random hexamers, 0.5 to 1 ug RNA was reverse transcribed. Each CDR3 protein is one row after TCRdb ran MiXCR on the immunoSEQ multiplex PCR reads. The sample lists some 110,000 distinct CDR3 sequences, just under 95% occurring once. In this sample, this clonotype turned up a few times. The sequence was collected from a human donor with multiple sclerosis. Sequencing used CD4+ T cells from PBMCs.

This chain's CDR3 is CASRPTYSYEQYF. The CDR3 DNA sequence: TGTGCCAGCAGACCGACTTACTCCTACGAGCAGTACTTC. This chain connects TRBV6-1 to TRBJ2-7; D is unclear. Per germline, CDR1 MNHNS and CDR2 SASEGT. V lost 6 bases and J 0 bases, leaving 9 bases between the germline ends. There are 13 residues in the CDR3.